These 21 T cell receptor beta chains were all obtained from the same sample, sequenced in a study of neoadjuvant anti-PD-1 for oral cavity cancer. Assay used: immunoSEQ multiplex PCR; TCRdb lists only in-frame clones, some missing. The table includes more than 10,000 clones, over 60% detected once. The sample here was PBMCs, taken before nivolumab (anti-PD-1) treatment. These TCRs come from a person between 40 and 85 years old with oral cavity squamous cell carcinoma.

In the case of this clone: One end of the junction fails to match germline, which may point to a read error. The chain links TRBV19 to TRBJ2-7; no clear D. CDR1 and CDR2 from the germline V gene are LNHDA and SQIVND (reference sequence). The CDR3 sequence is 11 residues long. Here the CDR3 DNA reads TGTGCCAGCAGTAGGGCGGCCGAGCAGTACTTC. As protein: CASSRAAEQYF. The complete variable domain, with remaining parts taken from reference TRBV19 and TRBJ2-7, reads DGGITQSPKYLFRKEGQNVTLSCEQNLNHDAMYWYRQDPGQGLRLIYYSQIVNDFQKGDIAEGYSVSREKKESFPLTVTSAQKNPTAFYLCASSRAAEQYFGPGTRLTVT.

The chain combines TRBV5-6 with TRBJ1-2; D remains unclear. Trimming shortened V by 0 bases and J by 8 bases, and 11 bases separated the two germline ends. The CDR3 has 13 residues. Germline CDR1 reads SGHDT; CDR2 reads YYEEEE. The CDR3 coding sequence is TGTGCCAGCAGCTTGGCCAACGAAGGGGGCTACACCTTC. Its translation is CASSLANEGGYTF.

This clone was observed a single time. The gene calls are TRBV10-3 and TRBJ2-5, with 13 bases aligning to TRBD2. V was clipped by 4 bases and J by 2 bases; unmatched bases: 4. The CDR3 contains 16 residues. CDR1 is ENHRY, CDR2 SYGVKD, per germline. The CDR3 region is CAISGELAGGQETQYF. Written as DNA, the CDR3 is TGTGCCATCAGTGGGGAACTAGCGGGGGGGCAAGAGACCCAGTACTTC.

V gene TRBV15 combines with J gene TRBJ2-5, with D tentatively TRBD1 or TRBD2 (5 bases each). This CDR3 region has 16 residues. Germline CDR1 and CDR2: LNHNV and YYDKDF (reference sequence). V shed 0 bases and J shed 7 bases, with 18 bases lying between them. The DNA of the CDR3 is TGTGCCACCAGCAGAGATAGGGGCAGGGCAAGCGGGACCCAGTACTTC. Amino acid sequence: CATSRDRGRASGTQYF. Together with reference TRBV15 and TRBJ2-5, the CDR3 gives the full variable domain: DAMVIQNPRYQVTQFGKPVTLSCSQTLNHNVMYWYQQKSSQAPKLLFHYYDKDFNNEADTPDNFQSRRPNTSFCFLDIRSPGLGDTAMYLCATSRDRGRASGTQYFGPGTRLLVL.

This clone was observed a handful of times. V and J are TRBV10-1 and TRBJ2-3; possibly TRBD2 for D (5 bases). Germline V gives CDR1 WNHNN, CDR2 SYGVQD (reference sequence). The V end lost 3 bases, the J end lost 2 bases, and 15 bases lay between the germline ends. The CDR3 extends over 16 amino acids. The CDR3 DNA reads TGCGCCAGCAGTGACTGGAGCGGCCCCTACACAGATACGCAGTATTTT. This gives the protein CASSDWSGPYTDTQYF.

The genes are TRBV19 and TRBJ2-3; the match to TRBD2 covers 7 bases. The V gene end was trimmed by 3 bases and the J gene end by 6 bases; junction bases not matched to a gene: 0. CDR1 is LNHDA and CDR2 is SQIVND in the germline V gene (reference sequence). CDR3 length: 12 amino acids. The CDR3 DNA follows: TGTGCCAGTAGTATGGGGGGGGATACGCAGTATTTT. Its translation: CASSMGGDTQYF. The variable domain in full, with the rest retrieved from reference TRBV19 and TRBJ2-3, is DGGITQSPKYLFRKEGQNVTLSCEQNLNHDAMYWYRQDPGQGLRLIYYSQIVNDFQKGDIAEGYSVSREKKESFPLTVTSAQKNPTAFYLCASSMGGDTQYFGPGTRLTVL.

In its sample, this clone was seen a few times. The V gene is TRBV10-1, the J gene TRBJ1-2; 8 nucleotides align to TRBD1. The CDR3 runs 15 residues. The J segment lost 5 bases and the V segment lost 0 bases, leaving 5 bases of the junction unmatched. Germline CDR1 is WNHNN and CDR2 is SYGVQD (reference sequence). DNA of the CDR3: TGCGCCAGCAGTGAGTCGGCACAGGGGGAGTATGGCTACACCTTC. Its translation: CASSESAQGEYGYTF.

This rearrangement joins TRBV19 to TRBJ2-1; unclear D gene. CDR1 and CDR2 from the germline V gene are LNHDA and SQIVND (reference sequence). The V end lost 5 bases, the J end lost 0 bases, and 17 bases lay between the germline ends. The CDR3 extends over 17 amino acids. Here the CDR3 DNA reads TGTGCCAGTAGTCCCTTGAGAGTAGGTAGCTCCTACAATGAGCAGTTCTTC. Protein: CASSPLRVGSSYNEQFF.

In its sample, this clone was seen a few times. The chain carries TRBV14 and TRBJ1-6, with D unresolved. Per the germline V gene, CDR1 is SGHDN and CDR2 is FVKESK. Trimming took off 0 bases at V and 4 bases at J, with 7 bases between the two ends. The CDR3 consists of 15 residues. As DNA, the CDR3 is TGTGCCAGCAGCCAAGATCGACGGTATAATTCACCCCTCCACTTT. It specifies CASSQDRRYNSPLHF.

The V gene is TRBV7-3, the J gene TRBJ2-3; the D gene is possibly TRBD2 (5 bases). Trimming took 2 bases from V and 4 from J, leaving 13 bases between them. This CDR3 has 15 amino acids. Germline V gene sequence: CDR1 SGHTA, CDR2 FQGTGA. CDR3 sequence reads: CASSLDGKRSDTQYF. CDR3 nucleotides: TGTGCCAGCAGCTTAGACGGGAAGAGGTCAGATACGCAGTATTTT.

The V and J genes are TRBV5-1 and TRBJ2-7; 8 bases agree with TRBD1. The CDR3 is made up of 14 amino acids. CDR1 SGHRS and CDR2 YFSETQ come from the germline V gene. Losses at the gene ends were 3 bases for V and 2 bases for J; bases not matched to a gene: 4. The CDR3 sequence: CASSYGTGPYEQYF. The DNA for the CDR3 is TGCGCCAGCAGCTATGGGACAGGACCCTACGAGCAGTACTTC.

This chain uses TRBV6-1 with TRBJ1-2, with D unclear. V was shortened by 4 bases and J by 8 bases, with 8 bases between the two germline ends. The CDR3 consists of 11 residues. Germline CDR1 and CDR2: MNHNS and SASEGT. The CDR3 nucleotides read TGTGCCAGCAGTGCCCCCGGCGGCTACACCTTC. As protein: CASSAPGGYTF.

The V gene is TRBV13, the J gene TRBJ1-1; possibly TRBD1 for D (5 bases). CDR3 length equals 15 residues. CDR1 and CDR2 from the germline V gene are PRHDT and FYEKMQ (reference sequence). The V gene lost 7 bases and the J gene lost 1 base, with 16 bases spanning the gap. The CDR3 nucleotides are TGTGCCAGCACCTCGGCCAGACAGCCGAACACTGAAGCTTTCTTT. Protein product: CASTSARQPNTEAFF. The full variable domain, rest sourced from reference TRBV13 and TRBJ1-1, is AAGVIQSPRHLIKEKRETATLKCYPIPRHDTVYWYQQGPGQDPQFLISFYEKMQSDKGSIPDRFSAQQFSDYHSELNMSSLELGDSALYFCASTSARQPNTEAFFGQGTRLTVV.

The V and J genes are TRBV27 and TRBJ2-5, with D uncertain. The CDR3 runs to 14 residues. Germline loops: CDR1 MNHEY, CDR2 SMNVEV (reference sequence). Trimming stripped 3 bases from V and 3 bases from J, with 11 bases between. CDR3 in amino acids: CASSLNRVKETQYF. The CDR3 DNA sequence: TGTGCCAGCAGTTTGAATAGGGTAAAAGAGACCCAGTACTTC.

As DNA, the CDR3 is TGTGCCAGCGGAACAGGGAATTCACCCCTCCACTTT. Protein sequence: CASGTGNSPLHF. The chain has TRBV28 and TRBJ1-6; possibly TRBD1 for D (6 bases). CDR3 length equals 12 residues. V was clipped by 8 bases and J by 7 bases, with 9 bases between them. Germline values: CDR1 MDHEN, CDR2 SYDVKM.

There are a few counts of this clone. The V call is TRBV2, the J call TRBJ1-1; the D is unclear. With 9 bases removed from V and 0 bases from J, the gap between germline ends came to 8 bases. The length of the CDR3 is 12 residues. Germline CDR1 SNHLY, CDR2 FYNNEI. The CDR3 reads CARRAMNTEAFF. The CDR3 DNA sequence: TGTGCCAGACGGGCTATGAACACTGAAGCTTTCTTT.

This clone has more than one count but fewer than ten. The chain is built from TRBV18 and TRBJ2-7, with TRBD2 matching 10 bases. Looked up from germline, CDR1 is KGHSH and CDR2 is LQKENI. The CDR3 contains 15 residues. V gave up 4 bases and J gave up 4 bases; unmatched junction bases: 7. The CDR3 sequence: CASSQEASGSYEQYF. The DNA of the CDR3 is TGTGCCAGCTCACAGGAGGCTAGCGGGAGTTACGAGCAGTACTTC.

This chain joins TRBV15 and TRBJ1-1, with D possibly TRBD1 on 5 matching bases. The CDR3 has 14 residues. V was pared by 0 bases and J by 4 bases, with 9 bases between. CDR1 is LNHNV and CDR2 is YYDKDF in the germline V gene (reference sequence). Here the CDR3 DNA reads TGTGCCACCAGCAGAGAGGGGGAGCGCACTGAAGCTTTCTTT. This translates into CATSREGERTEAFF.

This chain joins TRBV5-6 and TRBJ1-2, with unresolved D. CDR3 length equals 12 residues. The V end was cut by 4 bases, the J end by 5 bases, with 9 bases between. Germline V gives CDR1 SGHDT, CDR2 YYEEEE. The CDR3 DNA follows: TGTGCCAGCAGCCGGCCTCTTTATGGCTACACCTTC. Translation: CASSRPLYGYTF.

As DNA, the CDR3 is TGCAGCGTTGAACACAGGGACACCGGCTATGGCTACACCTTC. The encoded protein is CSVEHRDTGYGYTF. V gene TRBV29-1 combines with J gene TRBJ1-2; D is perhaps TRBD1 (6 bases). This CDR3 spans 14 amino acids. With 2 bases removed from V and 4 bases from J, the gap between germline ends came to 14 bases. Germline values: CDR1 SQVTM, CDR2 ANQGSEA.

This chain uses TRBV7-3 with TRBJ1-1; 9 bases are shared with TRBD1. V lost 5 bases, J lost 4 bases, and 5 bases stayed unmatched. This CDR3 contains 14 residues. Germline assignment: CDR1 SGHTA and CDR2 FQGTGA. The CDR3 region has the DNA TGTGCCAGCAGCGAAGGACAGGGGATCACTGAAGCTTTCTTT. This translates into CASSEGQGITEAFF.